These 22 T cell receptor beta chains share one sample of origin, sequenced in a study of PD-1 blockade in mismatch repair-deficient tumors. TCRdb keeps only in-frame clones here, not all; method: immunoSEQ multiplex PCR. The table lists tens of thousands of clones, about 88% of them singletons. The sequenced sample was PBMCs, obtained before pembrolizumab treatment. Receptors were obtained from an adult with mismatch repair-deficient cancer.

The V gene is TRBV6-5, the J gene TRBJ2-7, with 11 nucleotides matching TRBD2. The CDR3 consists of 15 residues. J lost 1 base, V lost 6 bases, and 5 bases had no gene match. From germline, CDR1 is MNHEY and CDR2 SVGAGI. The CDR3 nucleotides are TGTGCCAGCAGCCGACTAGCGGGGTTTTCCTACGAGCAGTACTTC. It yields the protein CASSRLAGFSYEQYF.

In its sample, this clone was seen once. The V call is TRBV7-9, the J call TRBJ2-7; possible D gene TRBD1, 5 bases. This CDR3 comprises 13 residues. Germline CDR1 is SEHNR and CDR2 is FQNEAQ (reference sequence). The ends were cut back, 4 bases at V and 6 bases at J, with 13 bases in the middle. The CDR3 DNA is TGTGCCAGCAGCTGGGAAGGGGATCGCGAGCAGTACTTC. It encodes CASSWEGDREQYF.

The J gene is TRBJ2-1, the V gene TRBV18; 9 positions match TRBD1. J was trimmed by 0 bases and V by 3 bases; bases with no gene match: 3. The CDR3 covers 16 residues. CDR1 is KGHSH, CDR2 LQKENI, per germline. This CDR3 is CASSPPGQGSYNEQFF. Here the CDR3 DNA reads TGTGCCAGCTCACCCCCGGGACAGGGCTCCTACAATGAGCAGTTCTTC.

The J gene is TRBJ2-7, the V gene TRBV19, with 7 positions matching TRBD2. This CDR3 is built from 14 residues. CDR1 is LNHDA and CDR2 is SQIVND in the germline V gene (reference sequence). V shed 3 bases, J shed 2 bases, and the junction held 4 bases outside the gene matches. The CDR3 nucleotides read TGTGCCAGTAGTATCACCGGACTAGCCTACGAGCAGTACTTC. Its translation is CASSITGLAYEQYF. Complete variable domain (other parts from reference TRBV19 and TRBJ2-7): DGGITQSPKYLFRKEGQNVTLSCEQNLNHDAMYWYRQDPGQGLRLIYYSQIVNDFQKGDIAEGYSVSREKKESFPLTVTSAQKNPTAFYLCASSITGLAYEQYFGPGTRLTVT.

This chain joins TRBV12-5 and TRBJ1-5; TRBD1 is a possible D gene (5 bases). CDR1 LGHNT and CDR2 FRNRAP come from the germline V gene. The CDR3 consists of 15 residues. V lost 0 bases and J 5 bases, leaving 11 bases between the germline ends. CDR3 sequence reads: CASGLVPGGDQPQHF. The CDR3 DNA sequence: TGTGCTAGTGGTTTGGTACCTGGGGGGGATCAGCCCCAGCATTTT.

The gene calls are TRBV7-2 and TRBJ2-7; TRBD2 agrees at 8 bases. The germline V gene has CDR1 SGHTA and CDR2 FQGNSA. The CDR3 runs 13 residues. Trimming removed 5 bases from V and 4 bases from J; junction bases left unmatched: 4. The CDR3 spells CASSLGGGYEQYF. As DNA, the CDR3 is TGTGCCAGCAGCCTTGGCGGGGGGTACGAGCAGTACTTC.

The V gene is TRBV30, the J gene TRBJ1-4; D perhaps matches TRBD1 (6 bases). Germline lookup yields CDR1 GTSNPN and CDR2 SVGIG (reference sequence). V lost 3 bases, J lost 0 bases, and 17 bases lay in between. The CDR3 loop spans 17 amino acids. CDR3 nucleotide sequence: TGTGCCTGGAGAGAACAGGGAAGAGGGTCAACTAATGAAAAACTGTTTTTT. This translates into CAWREQGRGSTNEKLFF.

The chain uses TRBV27 and TRBJ2-6; the match to TRBD2 covers 8 bases. The CDR3 contains 19 residues. The trim removed 4 bases at V and 2 bases at J, leaving 13 bases unmatched. CDR1 and CDR2 from the germline V gene are MNHEY and SMNVEV (reference sequence). The CDR3 loop reads CASSSPSREGLTGANVLTF. The CDR3 nucleotides read TGTGCCAGCAGTTCCCCCTCACGGGAGGGCCTAACTGGGGCCAACGTCCTGACTTTC.

The chain combines TRBV28 with TRBJ2-7; 7 nucleotides line up with TRBD1. Germline trimming cut 6 bases from V and 9 bases from J; bases unmatched to any gene: 11. In germline, CDR1 is MDHEN, CDR2 SYDVKM. This CDR3 is built from 13 residues. The CDR3 region has the DNA TGTGCCAGCAGGCTAGGACAGGCCGAAGGGCAGTACTTC. This translates into CASRLGQAEGQYF.

The chain recombines TRBV19 with TRBJ1-4; TRBD1 matches 10 bases. Trimming at V came to 5 bases and at J to 0 bases, leaving 3 bases not matched to a gene. Per the germline V gene, CDR1 is LNHDA and CDR2 is SQIVND (reference sequence). CDR3 length: 16 residues. CDR3 region: CASSPGQGATNEKLFF. CDR3 nucleotide sequence: TGTGCCAGTAGTCCCGGACAGGGGGCAACTAATGAAAAACTGTTTTTT. The variable domain in full, with the rest retrieved from reference TRBV19 and TRBJ1-4, is DGGITQSPKYLFRKEGQNVTLSCEQNLNHDAMYWYRQDPGQGLRLIYYSQIVNDFQKGDIAEGYSVSREKKESFPLTVTSAQKNPTAFYLCASSPGQGATNEKLFFGSGTQLSVL.

V and J are TRBV18 and TRBJ2-1; possible D gene TRBD1, 6 bases. CDR1 and CDR2 (germline): KGHSH, LQKENI. V gave up 2 bases and J gave up 6 bases, with 8 bases separating them. The length of the CDR3 is 13 residues. CDR3 sequence: CASSPAGVNEQFF. The CDR3 bases are TGTGCCAGCTCACCAGCAGGGGTCAATGAGCAGTTCTTC.

The V and J genes are TRBV2 and TRBJ2-1; TRBD2 matches 8 bases. The V segment lost 6 bases and the J segment 2 bases; nucleotides outside the gene matches: 6. This CDR3 is 15 amino acids long. Germline V CDR1 and CDR2: SNHLY, FYNNEI. DNA for the CDR3: TGTGCCAGCAGCCTCACTAGCGGTCCCTACAATGAGCAGTTCTTC. Amino acid sequence: CASSLTSGPYNEQFF.

The chain is built from TRBV28 and TRBJ2-1; the match to TRBD2 covers 12 bases. The junction had 5 bases not matched to a gene; V was cut back by 8 bases and J by 6 bases. Germline V gene lookup returns CDR1 MDHEN and CDR2 SYDVKM. The CDR3 sequence is 14 residues long. CDR3 in amino acids: CASRLAGGFNEQFF. CDR3 bases: TGTGCCAGCCGCCTAGCGGGAGGGTTCAATGAGCAGTTCTTC.

V is TRBV5-1 and J is TRBJ2-3, with 11 bases fitting TRBD2. V lost 3 bases and J lost 3; bases outside the gene matches: 21. CDR1 SGHRS and CDR2 YFSETQ come from the germline V gene. CDR3 length: 21 residues. As DNA, the CDR3 is TGCGCCAGCAGCTCGCCACCGGGACTAGCGGCCTCCTTTGGTAGGACAGATACGCAGTATTTT. Translated, it gives CASSSPPGLAASFGRTDTQYF.

This chain connects TRBV18 to TRBJ1-5; TRBD1 aligns across 7 bases. Trimming at V came to 3 bases and at J to 9 bases, leaving 14 bases not matched to a gene. The CDR3 totals 16 residues. Germline V gene sequence: CDR1 KGHSH, CDR2 LQKENI. Here the CDR3 DNA reads TGTGCCAGCTCACCTCCGGGACAGCGAAAAAGTGCGCCCCAGCATTTT. Its protein product is CASSPPGQRKSAPQHF. Supplemented by reference TRBV18 and TRBJ1-5, the full variable domain reads NAGVMQNPRHLVRRRGQEARLRCSPMKGHSHVYWYRQLPEEGLKFMVYLQKENIIDESGMPKERFSAEFPKEGPSILRIQQVVRGDSAAYFCASSPPGQRKSAPQHFGDGTRLSIL.

The chain carries TRBV28 and TRBJ1-3; TRBD1 matches at 9 bases. J was trimmed by 0 bases and V by 4 bases; bases with no gene match: 22. Germline-derived CDR1 and CDR2 are MDHEN and SYDVKM. This CDR3 contains 22 residues. The CDR3 loop reads CASSSLRGRDRETLHSGNTIYF. Written as DNA, the CDR3 is TGTGCCAGCAGTTCCCTACGCGGCCGGGACAGGGAAACCCTCCACTCTGGAAACACCATATATTTT.

This sequence joins TRBV28 and TRBJ2-7, with 7 positions matching TRBD2. The ends lost 4 bases at V and 3 bases at J; junction bases unmatched: 9. CDR3 size: 15 residues. Germline V gene lookup returns CDR1 MDHEN and CDR2 SYDVKM. The CDR3 nucleotides read TGTGCCAGCAGTTACCCCCGCGGGAGCAGCTACGAGCAGTACTTC. Translating it yields CASSYPRGSSYEQYF.

This clone was detected only once. The chain employs TRBV15 and TRBJ1-2; D might be TRBD1 (6 bases). The germline V and J ends were trimmed by 8 bases and 2 bases, with 12 bases remaining between them. The CDR3 consists of 13 residues. The V gene's germline CDR1 is LNHNV and CDR2 YYDKDF (reference sequence). CDR3 sequence: CATGRTANYGYTF. The CDR3 nucleotides are TGTGCCACCGGTCGGACAGCCAACTATGGCTACACCTTC.

The J gene is TRBJ2-3, the V gene TRBV9; possible D gene TRBD2, 6 bases. Trimming cost V 4 bases and J 5 bases, with 11 bases left between them. This CDR3 has 13 amino acids. Germline CDR1 is SGDLS and CDR2 is YYNGEE. Here the CDR3 reads CASSRDLQDTQYF. CDR3 nucleotides: TGTGCCAGCAGCAGGGACTTACAAGATACGCAGTATTTT.

This clone was recorded a few times. The gene calls are TRBV18 and TRBJ1-6, with no clear D. The V end lost 1 base, the J end lost 9 bases, and 10 bases lay between the germline ends. The CDR3 is 14 amino acids. Germline CDR1 is KGHSH and CDR2 is LQKENI. The chain's CDR3 is CASSPQGAPSPLHF. Written as DNA, the CDR3 is TGTGCCAGCTCACCACAGGGAGCGCCTTCACCCCTCCACTTT.

This rearrangement joins TRBV28 to TRBJ1-4; TRBD1 is a possible D gene (6 bases). Trimming took 6 bases from V and 0 from J, leaving 8 bases between them. This CDR3 region has 14 residues. Germline CDR1 MDHEN, CDR2 SYDVKM. This CDR3 reads CASSQGPTNEKLFF. The DNA for the CDR3 is TGTGCCAGCAGCCAGGGGCCAACTAATGAAAAACTGTTTTTT.

The V and J genes are TRBV5-5 and TRBJ2-6; D possibly corresponds to TRBD1 (6 bases). CDR3 length: 18 amino acids. Germline V gene lookup returns CDR1 SGHKS and CDR2 YYEKEE (reference sequence). V shed 4 bases and J shed 4 bases, with 21 bases lying between them. CDR3 in amino acids: CASSPLPGQATGANVLTF. CDR3 DNA sequence: TGTGCCAGCAGCCCGCTCCCGGGACAAGCAACAGGGGCCAACGTCCTGACTTTC. Full variable domain (rest looked up from reference TRBV5-5 and TRBJ2-6): DAGVTQSPTHLIKTRGQQVTLRCSPISGHKSVSWYQQVLGQGPQFIFQYYEKEERGRGNFPDRFSARQFPNYSSELNVNALLLGDSALYLCASSPLPGQATGANVLTFGAGSRLTVL.